This T cell receptor (beta chain) stems from a study of STAT3 mutations in large granular lymphocyte leukemia. Study summary: Canonical activating STAT3 mutations were detected in roughly half of the longitudinally sequenced T-LGLL patients. Broader study findings: Differing intervals and regimens complicate linking therapy response to clone burden. At least one immunodominant TCR beta clonotype appeared in every T-cell large granular lymphocyte leukemia patient. No sample exists from the first appearance of each clone.

TCRbeta libraries averaged around 39,000 productive templates per sample. Clones were sequenced by immunoSEQ multiplex PCR, and TCRdb holds only the in-frame ones, with some missing. The sample carries roughly 14,000 clones, around nine tenths recorded once. Trimming stripped 5 bases from V and 5 bases from J, with 18 bases between. Germline values: CDR1 SGHVS, CDR2 FQNEAQ. CDR3 length: 16 amino acids. A remark on this clone: Antigen unknown.

What was sequenced was peripheral blood mononuclear cells. The clonotype was recovered from a man aged 35 to 55 with T-cell large granular lymphocyte leukemia. Some clones in this sample may be carry-over from other donors' samples. The chain has TRBV7-8 and TRBJ2-2, with a possible D match to TRBD1 (6 bases). For the CDR3, the DNA is TGTGCCAGCAGCCCAGGGCAGGGGAGAGAAACCGGGGAGCTGTTTTTT. Protein sequence: CASSPGQGRETGELFF. Filled out from reference TRBV7-8 and TRBJ2-2, the complete variable domain reads GAGVSQSPRYKVAKRGQDVALRCDPISGHVSLFWYQQALGQGPEFLTYFQNEAQLDKSGLPSDRFFAERPEGSVSTLKIQRTQQEDSAVYLCASSPGQGRETGELFFGEGSRLTVL.